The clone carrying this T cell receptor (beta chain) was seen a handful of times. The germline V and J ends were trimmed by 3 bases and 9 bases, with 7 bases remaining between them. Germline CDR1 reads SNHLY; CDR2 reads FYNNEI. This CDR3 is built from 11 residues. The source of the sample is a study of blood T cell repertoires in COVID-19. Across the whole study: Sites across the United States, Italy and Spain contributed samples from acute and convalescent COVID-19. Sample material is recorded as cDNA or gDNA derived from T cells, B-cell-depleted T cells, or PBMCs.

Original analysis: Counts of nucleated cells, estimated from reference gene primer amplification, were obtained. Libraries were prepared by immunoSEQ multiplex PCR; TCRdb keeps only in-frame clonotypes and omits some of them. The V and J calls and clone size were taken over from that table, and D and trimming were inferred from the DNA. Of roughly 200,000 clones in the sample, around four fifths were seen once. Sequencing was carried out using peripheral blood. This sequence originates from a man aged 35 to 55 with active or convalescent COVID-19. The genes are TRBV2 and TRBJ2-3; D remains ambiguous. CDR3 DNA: TGTGCCAGCAGTGACCGTAGCACGCAGTATTTT. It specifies CASSDRSTQYF.